These 7 T cell receptor beta chains originate from one sample sequenced in a study of Ad26.COV2.S vaccination and SARS-CoV-2 variants. Produced via immunoSEQ multiplex PCR; TCRdb's table is partial and in-frame only. Here the sample spans 510,000 or so clones, around nine tenths being singletons. Noted treatment: around 19 received Ad26.COV2.S at low or high dose, single or two shots; about 5 received placebo; per-sample allocation not given. Samples analyzed were those drawn on day 63 after the first vaccine or placebo injection. The material was peripheral blood, obtained in a trial of Ad26.COV2.S vaccine versus placebo. The source of these receptors is a person aged 18-65 years who received the Ad26.COV2.S COVID-19 vaccine or a placebo.

The chain has TRBV28 and TRBJ1-3; perhaps TRBD1 as D (5 bases). Germline-derived CDR1 and CDR2 are MDHEN and SYDVKM. The CDR3 consists of 13 residues. The ends were cut back, 11 bases at V and 0 bases at J, with 11 bases in the middle. CDR3 bases: TGTGCCGGGGGTAGCCGCTCTGGAAACACCATATATTTT. Its protein product is CAGGSRSGNTIYF.

The chain couples TRBV12-3 or TRBV12-4 to TRBJ2-7, with unresolved D. CDR3 size: 12 residues. The V end lost 1 base, the J end lost 4 bases, and 5 bases lay between the germline ends. This CDR3 is CASSLGTYEQYF. The CDR3 DNA is TGTGCCAGCAGTTTAGGCACATACGAGCAGTACTTC.

The V and J genes are TRBV23-1 and TRBJ1-5; TRBD1 agrees at 12 bases. TRBV23-1 is an ORF, with its function uncertain. The CDR3 has 19 residues. Trimming took 3 bases from V and 2 from J; bases not matched to a gene: 11. The CDR3 nucleotides read TGCGCCAGCAGTCATTGTCTGGGACAGGGGGCCCAGGGCAATCAGCCCCAGCATTTT. Protein: CASSHCLGQGAQGNQPQHF.

The chain couples TRBV29-1 to TRBJ2-1; no clear D gene. The CDR3 contains 12 residues. V gave up 3 bases and J gave up 7 bases, with 10 bases separating them. Looked up from germline, CDR1 is SQVTM and CDR2 is ANQGSEA. In DNA form, the CDR3 reads TGCAGCGTTGAGACATTGGTTAATGAGCAGTTCTTC. Translation: CSVETLVNEQFF.

This rearrangement joins TRBV5-1 to TRBJ1-3, with D hard to call. CDR3 length: 14 amino acids. V was clipped by 4 bases and J by 0 bases, with 8 bases between them. Germline loops: CDR1 SGHRS, CDR2 YFSETQ. CDR3 in DNA: TGCGCCAGCAGCCTCGGTATCTCTGGAAACACCATATATTTT. Residues: CASSLGISGNTIYF.

The CDR3 region has the DNA TGTGCCAGTAGTGAAAGCGGGTATTACAATGAGCAGTTCTTC. Its translation is CASSESGYYNEQFF. The V and J genes are TRBV19 and TRBJ2-1; D may be TRBD2 (6 bases). V was cut by 5 bases and J by 4 bases, with 12 bases left in between. Germline V gene lookup returns CDR1 LNHDA and CDR2 SQIVND (reference sequence). This CDR3 spans 14 amino acids.

The J gene is TRBJ2-1, the V gene TRBV27; D uncertain. This CDR3 contains 16 residues. CDR1 and CDR2 (germline): MNHEY, SMNVEV (reference sequence). V shed 2 bases and J shed 5 bases, with 16 bases lying between them. CDR3: CASSLRLTGPNNEQFF. The CDR3 region has the DNA TGTGCCAGCAGTTTACGGCTGACTGGCCCTAACAATGAGCAGTTCTTC.